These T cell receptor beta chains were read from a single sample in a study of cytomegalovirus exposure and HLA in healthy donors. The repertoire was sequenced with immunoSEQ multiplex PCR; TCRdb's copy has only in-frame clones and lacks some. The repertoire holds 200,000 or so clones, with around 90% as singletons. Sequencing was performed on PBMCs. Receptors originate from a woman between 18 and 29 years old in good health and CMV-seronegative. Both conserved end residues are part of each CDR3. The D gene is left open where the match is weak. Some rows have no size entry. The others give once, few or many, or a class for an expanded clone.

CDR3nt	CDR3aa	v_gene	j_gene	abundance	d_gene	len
TGTGCCAGCAACCCGGGACAGGGATCTGAAGCTTTCTTT	CASNPGQGSEAFF	TRBV25-1	TRBJ1-1	.	TRBD1	13
TGTGCCAGCAGCTTATCGACTAGCGGAACAGATACGCAGTATTTT	CASSLSTSGTDTQYF	TRBV9	TRBJ2-3	.	TRBD2	15
TGTGCCAGCAGTCCCGCCCCCGGACAGGGATCTTACGAGCAGTACTTC	CASSPAPGQGSYEQYF	TRBV5-5	TRBJ2-7	.	TRBD1	16
TGCGCCAGCAGCTTGGAAGGGGGACAGGTTAACAATGAGCAGTTCTTC	CASSLEGGQVNNEQFF	TRBV5-1	TRBJ2-1	.	TRBD1	16
TGCAGCGCCCGCACAGGGGGCGAGACTGAAGCTTTCTTT	CSARTGGETEAFF	TRBV29-1	TRBJ1-1	.	TRBD1	13
TGTGCCAGCAGTCCGGTACAGGGTACGGATCAGCCCCAGCATTTT	CASSPVQGTDQPQHF	TRBV27	TRBJ1-5	once	.	15
TGTGCCAGCAGTTCACAACACGAGGCTGGGGCCAACGTCCTGACTTTC	CASSSQHEAGANVLTF	TRBV6-7	TRBJ2-6	.	.	16
TGCGCCAGCAGCCCGGCGGGGACAGTGGGTACCGGGGAGCTGTTTTTT	CASSPAGTVGTGELFF	TRBV5-1	TRBJ2-2	.	.	16
TGCGCCAGCAGCCCCCTGTATTCGGGACTAAGGTACGAGCAGTACTTC	CASSPLYSGLRYEQYF	TRBV4-1	TRBJ2-7	.	TRBD2	16
TGTGCCAGCAGACCACTAGCGGACTACAATGAGCAGTTCTTC	CASRPLADYNEQFF	TRBV6-1	TRBJ2-1	.	TRBD2	14
TGTGCCAGTAGTCCACAGGGGGCCACCTTCTATGGCTACACCTTC	CASSPQGATFYGYTF	TRBV19	TRBJ1-2	.	TRBD1	15
TGTGCCAGCAGTGATATATTTAGTGCAACTGATGAAAAACTGTTTTTT	CASSDIFSATDEKLFF	TRBV6-1	TRBJ1-4	.	.	16
TGTGCCAGTAGTGGTACCGGGACAGAGATTAACTATGGCTACACCTTC	CASSGTGTEINYGYTF	TRBV19	TRBJ1-2	.	TRBD1	16
TGTGCCAGCAGCTTACAGGGGTTCTCTGGAAACACCATATATTTT	CASSLQGFSGNTIYF	TRBV13	TRBJ1-3	.	.	15
TGTGCCAGCAGCCTTGACAGCAACTATGGCTACACCTTC	CASSLDSNYGYTF	TRBV7-3	TRBJ1-2	few	.	13
TGTGCCAGCAGTGAATTTCGGTCGGGGTCGGATGAGCAGTTCTTC	CASSEFRSGSDEQFF	TRBV25-1	TRBJ2-1	once	.	15
TGTGCCAGCAGTCAACCTTACAGGGCCCCGAAGGCCCAGTACTTC	CASSQPYRAPKAQYF	TRBV28	TRBJ2-5	.	.	15
TGTGCCAGCAGCTTGGCCGGCAGGGGACCTACAGCCCAGCATTTT	CASSLAGRGPTAQHF	TRBV5-8	TRBJ1-5	once	.	15
TGTGCCAGCAGCCAATTCGCGAGGGGGACGGGTGAAGCTTTCTTT	CASSQFARGTGEAFF	TRBV16	TRBJ1-1	.	.	15
TGCGCCAGCAGCCAAGGACAGGGTACCGGGGAGCTGTTTTTT	CASSQGQGTGELFF	TRBV4-1	TRBJ2-2	.	TRBD1	14
TGTGCCAGTAGAAACTCCCTCGGTACCGCGGGAGGGACAGATACGCAGTATTTT	CASRNSLGTAGGTDTQYF	TRBV19	TRBJ2-3	.	TRBD2	18
TGCGCCAGCAGCTTGGAAGGACAGGGGGTGAACGCTGAAGCTTTCTTT	CASSLEGQGVNAEAFF	TRBV5-1	TRBJ1-1	once	TRBD1	16
TGCGCCAGCAATTATGTAGGCGGGGGGCTCTCCTTTGAAGCTTTCTTT	CASNYVGGGLSFEAFF	TRBV5-1	TRBJ1-1	once	.	16
TGCAGCGTTCGGCAGGATCCCTACGAGCAGTACTTC	CSVRQDPYEQYF	TRBV29-1	TRBJ2-7	.	.	12
TGTGCCTGGAGGGACAGGGGGTCCAATCAGCCCCAGCATTTT	CAWRDRGSNQPQHF	TRBV30	TRBJ1-5	.	TRBD1	14
TGCGCCAGCAGTCAAACAGGGTTCCAAGAGACCCAGTACTTC	CASSQTGFQETQYF	TRBV5-1	TRBJ2-5	.	.	14
TGCGCCAGCAGCTTGGAGATGGGGCACGATAAGCTCTCCTACGAGCAGTACTTC	CASSLEMGHDKLSYEQYF	TRBV5-1	TRBJ2-7	.	.	18
TGTGCCTGCATAGCGGGGGTAAAAGAGACCCAGTACTTC	CACIAGVKETQYF	TRBV30	TRBJ2-5	.	TRBD2	13
TGCAGTGCATTGGACTATGAGCAGTTCTTC	CSALDYEQFF	TRBV20-1	TRBJ2-1	.	.	10
TGTGCCAGCAGAGGACAGGGGGATTCAGGAAACACCATATATTTT	CASRGQGDSGNTIYF	TRBV6-5	TRBJ1-3	.	TRBD1	15
TGCGCCAGCAGTGAGGGGGACAGGTCAAAATACGAGCAGTACTTC	CASSEGDRSKYEQYF	TRBV10-2	TRBJ2-7	.	TRBD1	15
TGTGCCAGCAGCACCAGGGGGGAAGGGGACGAGCAGTACTTC	CASSTRGEGDEQYF	TRBV11-2	TRBJ2-7	.	.	14
TGTGCCAGCAGAACCGGACAGGCCAGCTCTGGAAACACCATATATTTT	CASRTGQASSGNTIYF	TRBV6-6	TRBJ1-3	.	TRBD1	16
TGCGCCAGCAGCCAAACCACCAGGTCGAGTTTAAGGAACACTGAAGCTTTCTTT	CASSQTTRSSLRNTEAFF	TRBV4-1	TRBJ1-1	.	.	18
TGCAGCGTTGTGCCGGCGGACAGGCTCTACGAGCAGTACTTC	CSVVPADRLYEQYF	TRBV29-1	TRBJ2-7	.	TRBD1	14
TGTGCCAGCAGTTACCTGGACAGTATCTACGAGCAGTACTTC	CASSYLDSIYEQYF	TRBV6-5	TRBJ2-7	.	.	14
TGTGCCAGCCTCCCACAGGAGTCCTATTTT	CASLPQESYF	TRBV7-9	TRBJ1-4	.	.	10
TGCGCCAGCAGCCTACTAGGTTCGACAGATACGCAGTATTTT	CASSLLGSTDTQYF	TRBV5-1	TRBJ2-3	once	.	14